The entry below gives a single T cell receptor (beta chain) sequence along with its context. These data originate in a study of T-cell memory formation after mild COVID-19. TCRdb re-called the 5' RACE reads through MiXCR, storing one row per CDR3 protein. The sample consists of approximately 570,000 distinct CDR3 sequences, roughly 17% of them appearing once. The CDR3 loop spans 16 amino acids. Germline V lookup: CDR1 MNHNY, CDR2 SVGAGI (reference sequence). The V end was cut by 1 base, the J end by 1 base, with 13 bases between. This chain uses TRBV6-6 with TRBJ2-5; D is tentatively TRBD1 or TRBD2 (5 bases each). Sequenced sample: PBMCs or a T cell subset sorted from them (not recorded which). This TCR derives from an adult woman who had mild COVID-19 (a few samples of this study predate the infection). Cell type and time point are not known. As DNA, the CDR3 is TGTGCCAGCAGTTACTTCGGTTTGGGGACCCAAGAGACCCAGTACTTC. It is translated as CASSYFGLGTQETQYF.